The entry below describes one T cell receptor (beta chain). Between the trimmed V and J ends, which lost 7 bases and 2 bases, there was a span of 19 bases. Per germline, CDR1 LGHDT and CDR2 YNNKEL (reference sequence). There are 16 residues in the CDR3. This entry belongs to a study of T-cell reconstitution after alpha-beta-depleted transplantation in children. Unique molecular identifiers tagged the TCRbeta library. TCRdb recomputed calls from the PCR reads with MiXCR, one row per CDR3 protein. The sample holds fewer than 550,000 distinct CDR3 sequences, approximately 10% seen once. The source is a human donor who donated a stem cell graft to a child with acute myeloid leukemia. The specimen was PBMCs from the stem cell graft donor, collected from the stem cell graft. This chain links TRBV3-1 with TRBJ2-3, with D perhaps TRBD2 (7 bases). The CDR3: CASTTSRGAFTDTQYF. The CDR3 DNA reads TGTGCCAGCACCACATCCCGGGGGGCCTTCACAGATACGCAGTATTTT.